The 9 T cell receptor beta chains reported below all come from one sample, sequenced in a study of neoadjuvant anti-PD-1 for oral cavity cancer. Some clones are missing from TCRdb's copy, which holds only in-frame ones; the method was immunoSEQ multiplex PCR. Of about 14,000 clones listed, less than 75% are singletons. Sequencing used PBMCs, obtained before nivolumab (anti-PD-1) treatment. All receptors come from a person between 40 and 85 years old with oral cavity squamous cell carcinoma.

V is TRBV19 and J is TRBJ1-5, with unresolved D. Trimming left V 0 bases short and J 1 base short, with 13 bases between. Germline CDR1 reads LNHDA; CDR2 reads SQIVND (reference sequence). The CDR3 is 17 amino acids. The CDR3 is CASSIDPRAPSNQPQHF. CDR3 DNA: TGTGCCAGTAGTATAGATCCGAGGGCCCCAAGCAATCAGCCCCAGCATTTT.

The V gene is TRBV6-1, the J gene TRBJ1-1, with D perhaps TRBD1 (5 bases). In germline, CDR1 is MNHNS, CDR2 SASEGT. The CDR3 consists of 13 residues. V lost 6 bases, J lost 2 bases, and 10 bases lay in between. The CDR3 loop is CASRDTGNTEAFF. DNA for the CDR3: TGTGCCAGCAGGGACACAGGAAACACTGAAGCTTTCTTT.

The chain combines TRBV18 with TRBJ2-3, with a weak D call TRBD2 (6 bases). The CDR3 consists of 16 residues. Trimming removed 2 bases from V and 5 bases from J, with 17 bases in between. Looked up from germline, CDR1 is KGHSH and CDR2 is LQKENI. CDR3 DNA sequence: TGTGCCAGCTCACCATCCTTCGGGGGAGTGATAGATACGCAGTATTTT. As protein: CASSPSFGGVIDTQYF.

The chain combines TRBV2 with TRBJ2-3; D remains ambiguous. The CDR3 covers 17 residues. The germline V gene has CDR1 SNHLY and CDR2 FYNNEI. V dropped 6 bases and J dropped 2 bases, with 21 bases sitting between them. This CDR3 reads CASRAPTVGPNTDTQYF. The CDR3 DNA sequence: TGTGCCAGCAGGGCCCCCACCGTTGGACCAAACACAGATACGCAGTATTTT.

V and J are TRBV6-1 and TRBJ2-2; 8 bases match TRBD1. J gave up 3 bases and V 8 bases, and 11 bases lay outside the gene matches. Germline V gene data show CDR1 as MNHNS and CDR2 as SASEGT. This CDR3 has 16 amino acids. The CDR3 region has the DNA TGTGCCAGCTGTGCTAGTGGGACAGGAGACACCGGGGAGCTGTTTTTT. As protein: CASCASGTGDTGELFF.

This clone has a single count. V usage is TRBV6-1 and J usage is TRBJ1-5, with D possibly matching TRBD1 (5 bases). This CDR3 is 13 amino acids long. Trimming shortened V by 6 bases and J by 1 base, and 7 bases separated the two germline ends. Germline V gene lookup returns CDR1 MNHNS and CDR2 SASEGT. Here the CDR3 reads CASRRQSNQPQHF. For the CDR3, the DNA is TGTGCCAGCAGGAGACAGAGCAATCAGCCCCAGCATTTT.

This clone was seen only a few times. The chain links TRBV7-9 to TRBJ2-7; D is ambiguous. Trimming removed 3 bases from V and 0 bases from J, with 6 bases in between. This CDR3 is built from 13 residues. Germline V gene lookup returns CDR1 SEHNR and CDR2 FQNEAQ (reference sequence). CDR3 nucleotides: TGTGCCAGCAGCTTTTCCCTCTCCTACGAGCAGTACTTC. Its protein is CASSFSLSYEQYF.

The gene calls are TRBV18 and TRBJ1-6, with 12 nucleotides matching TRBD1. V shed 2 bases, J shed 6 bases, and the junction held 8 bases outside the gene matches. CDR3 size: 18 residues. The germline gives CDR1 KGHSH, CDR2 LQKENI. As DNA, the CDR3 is TGTGCCAGCTCACCAACCGGGACAGGGGGCTCGGGTAATTCACCCCTCCACTTT. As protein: CASSPTGTGGSGNSPLHF.

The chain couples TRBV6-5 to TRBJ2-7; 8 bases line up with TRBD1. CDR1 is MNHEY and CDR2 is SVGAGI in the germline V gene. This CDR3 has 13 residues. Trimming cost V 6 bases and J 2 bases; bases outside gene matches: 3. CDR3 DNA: TGTGCCAGCAGACAGGGGGAAGCCTACGAGCAGTACTTC. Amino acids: CASRQGEAYEQYF.